This is a list of T cell receptor beta chains from one sample in a study of beta chain features in type 1 diabetes. Clones were read by immunoSEQ multiplex PCR, and TCRdb kept only the in-frame ones, dropping some. The sample yields almost 350,000 clones, around a fifth seen once. What was sequenced was naive CD4+ T cells from blood. These receptors originate from a woman under 30 in good health. CDR3s leave out the opening cysteine and the closing phenylalanine or tryptophan. The order of the fields is V gene, CDR3 length, CDR3 protein.

V gene: TRBV5-1; CDR3 length: 13; CDR3 protein: ASSYVVGANTEAF
V gene: TRBV7-6; CDR3 length: 13; CDR3 protein: ASSSSEQGRETQY
V gene: TRBV19; CDR3 length: 11; CDR3 protein: ASSFYRVDGYT
V gene: TRBV7-8; CDR3 length: 12; CDR3 protein: ASSLAGQTYEQY
V gene: TRBV5-5; CDR3 length: 11; CDR3 protein: ASSRRGTHEQY
V gene: TRBV6-1; CDR3 length: 12; CDR3 protein: ASSPPQEDYGYT
V gene: TRBV5-1; CDR3 length: 16; CDR3 protein: ASKTSGTGSSGANVLT
V gene: TRBV6-5; CDR3 length: 13; CDR3 protein: ASSRPGHPTTEAF
V gene: TRBV5-1; CDR3 length: 11; CDR3 protein: ASSPTGDYGYT
V gene: TRBV2; CDR3 length: 11; CDR3 protein: ASSGQGNYGYT
V gene: TRBV25-1; CDR3 length: 14; CDR3 protein: ASSEFTSGREYEQY
V gene: TRBV18; CDR3 length: 15; CDR3 protein: ASSPPFSRRPSYEQY
V gene: TRBV18; CDR3 length: 13; CDR3 protein: ASSPSGSNTGELF
V gene: TRBV5-1; CDR3 length: 11; CDR3 protein: ASSLADTGELF
V gene: TRBV7-2; CDR3 length: 13; CDR3 protein: ASSFRDRWNTEAF
V gene: TRBV29-1; CDR3 length: 12; CDR3 protein: SVSLRGANEKLF
V gene: TRBV7-2; CDR3 length: 11; CDR3 protein: ASSLDRFRGYT
V gene: TRBV4-1; CDR3 length: 15; CDR3 protein: ASSQFITGTYSYEQY
V gene: TRBV5-1; CDR3 length: 13; CDR3 protein: ASSRRDYQTYEQY
V gene: TRBV4-1; CDR3 length: 10; CDR3 protein: ASSGGNSPLH
V gene: TRBV5-1; CDR3 length: 14; CDR3 protein: ASSFLAGGSTGELF
V gene: TRBV7-2; CDR3 length: 12; CDR3 protein: ASSLGGPQETQY
V gene: TRBV30; CDR3 length: 14; CDR3 protein: AWSDPTSSGTDTQY
V gene: TRBV11-2; CDR3 length: 15; CDR3 protein: ASSLALGRGGQETQY
V gene: TRBV29-1; CDR3 length: 9; CDR3 protein: SVELRDRVD
V gene: TRBV4-3; CDR3 length: 13; CDR3 protein: ASSQDPGTGNTIY
V gene: TRBV29-1; CDR3 length: 11; CDR3 protein: SVGTVKGAEAF
V gene: TRBV5-1; CDR3 length: 14; CDR3 protein: ASSLSLGRGNDEQY
V gene: TRBV2; CDR3 length: 11; CDR3 protein: ASRTSGSYEQY
V gene: TRBV25-1; CDR3 length: 14; CDR3 protein: ASSDQLAGGSYEQY
V gene: TRBV5-1; CDR3 length: 11; CDR3 protein: ASRTGRNTEAF
V gene: TRBV5-6; CDR3 length: 14; CDR3 protein: ASRSRGRVGQETQY
V gene: TRBV19; CDR3 length: 15; CDR3 protein: ASSTYSSGGFTDTQY
V gene: TRBV6-1; CDR3 length: 13; CDR3 protein: ASSGTSFSYNEQF
V gene: TRBV10-3; CDR3 length: 13; CDR3 protein: AISNSGSMNNEQY
V gene: TRBV11-2; CDR3 length: 12; CDR3 protein: ASSLGTGTYEQY
V gene: TRBV7-9; CDR3 length: 14; CDR3 protein: ASSLRGQGSTNIQY
V gene: TRBV10-1; CDR3 length: 19; CDR3 protein: ASSEAPDRGFREYRNQPQH
V gene: TRBV18; CDR3 length: 10; CDR3 protein: ASSPRHYGYT
V gene: TRBV7-9; CDR3 length: 13; CDR3 protein: ASSLWQGGPDTQY
V gene: TRBV11-2; CDR3 length: 13; CDR3 protein: ASSQVTGYAGELF
V gene: TRBV4-1; CDR3 length: 11; CDR3 protein: ASSVTSMYEQY
V gene: TRBV6-6; CDR3 length: 12; CDR3 protein: ASSRLAGGDTQY
V gene: TRBV7-8; CDR3 length: 12; CDR3 protein: ASSIGISTDTQY
V gene: TRBV7-9; CDR3 length: 12; CDR3 protein: ASSSPPGIETQY
V gene: TRBV5-1; CDR3 length: 13; CDR3 protein: ASSEGTGNYNEQF
V gene: TRBV7-2; CDR3 length: 14; CDR3 protein: ASTPGTSGESDTQY
V gene: TRBV18; CDR3 length: 11; CDR3 protein: ASSPGGNQPQH
V gene: TRBV4-2; CDR3 length: 13; CDR3 protein: ASSQDNRGADTQY
V gene: TRBV7-9; CDR3 length: 13; CDR3 protein: ASSSRLALYNEQF
V gene: TRBV6-6; CDR3 length: 12; CDR3 protein: ASSLRVRSYEQY
V gene: TRBV7-2; CDR3 length: 12; CDR3 protein: ASSPSGTFGEQY
V gene: TRBV7-6; CDR3 length: 12; CDR3 protein: ASSLRQGAYGYT